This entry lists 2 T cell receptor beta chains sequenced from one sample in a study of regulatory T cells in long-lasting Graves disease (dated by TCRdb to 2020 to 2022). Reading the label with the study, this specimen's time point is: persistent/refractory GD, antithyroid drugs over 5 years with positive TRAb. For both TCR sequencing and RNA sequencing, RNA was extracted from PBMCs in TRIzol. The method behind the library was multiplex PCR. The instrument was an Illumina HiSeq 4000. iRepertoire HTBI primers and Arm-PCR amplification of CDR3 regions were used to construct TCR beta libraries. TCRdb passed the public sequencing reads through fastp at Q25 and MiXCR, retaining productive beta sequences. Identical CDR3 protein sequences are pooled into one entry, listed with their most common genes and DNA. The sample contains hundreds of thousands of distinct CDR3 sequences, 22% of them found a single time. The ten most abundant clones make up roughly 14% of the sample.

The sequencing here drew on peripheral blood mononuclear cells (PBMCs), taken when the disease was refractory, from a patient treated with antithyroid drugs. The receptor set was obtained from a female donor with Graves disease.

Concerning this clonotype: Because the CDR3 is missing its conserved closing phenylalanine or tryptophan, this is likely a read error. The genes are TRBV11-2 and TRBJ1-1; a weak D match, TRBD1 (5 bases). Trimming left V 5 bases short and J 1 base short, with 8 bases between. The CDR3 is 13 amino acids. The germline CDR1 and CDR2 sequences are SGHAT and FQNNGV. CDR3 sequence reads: CASSEQENTEAFS. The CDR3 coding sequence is TGTGCCAGCAGCGAACAGGAGAACACTGAAGCTTTCTCT.

CDR3 amino acids: CASSIRTGASYEQYF. The DNA of the CDR3 is TGTGCCAGTAGTATCAGGACAGGGGCTTCCTACGAGCAGTACTTC. V usage is TRBV19 and J usage is TRBJ2-7; TRBD1 matches 9 bases. Germline assignment: CDR1 LNHDA and CDR2 SQIVND (reference sequence). The V and J ends lost 3 bases and 1 base, in that order; junction bases with no gene match: 4. The CDR3 totals 15 residues.